Shown below are 31 T cell receptor beta chains from a single sample sequenced in a study of response to subunit inactivated influenza vaccine. TCRdb processed the RT-PCR reads anew with MiXCR; each CDR3 protein has one entry. The repertoire includes roughly 520,000 distinct CDR3 sequences, roughly 27% of them detected once, and approximately 2% sits in the top ten. This specimen was CD4+ T cells sorted from PBMCs, taken more than 4 days after vaccination. Receptors originate from a man aged 50 to 59 who received an inactivated influenza vaccine.

In this sample, this clonotype turned up a few times. This rearrangement joins TRBV20-1 to TRBJ2-6; D remains unclear. Trimming left V 3 bases short and J 0 bases short, with 9 bases between. Germline loops: CDR1 DFQATT, CDR2 SNEGSKA (reference sequence). The CDR3 runs to 15 residues. CDR3 nucleotides: TGCAGTGCTAGTTTGACGGCCTCTGGGGCCAACGTCCTGACTTTC. Translated: CSASLTASGANVLTF.

This clonotype has just a few counts. The J gene is TRBJ2-3, the V gene TRBV9; D possibly matches TRBD1 or TRBD2 (5 bases each). The ends were cut back, 7 bases at V and 0 bases at J, with 15 bases in the middle. This CDR3 has 15 amino acids. CDR1 is SGDLS, CDR2 YYNGEE, per germline. The CDR3 loop is CASGTGFASTDTQYF. The CDR3 DNA reads TGTGCCAGCGGGACGGGGTTTGCTAGCACAGATACGCAGTATTTT. The whole variable domain, remainder taken from reference TRBV9 and TRBJ2-3, is DSGVTQTPKHLITATGQRVTLRCSPRSGDLSVYWYQQSLDQGLQFLIQYYNGEERAKGNILERFSAQQFPDLHSELNLSSLELGDSALYFCASGTGFASTDTQYFGPGTRLTVL.

This clonotype was counted a few times. V and J are TRBV4-2 and TRBJ2-4, with D hard to call. CDR1 and CDR2 (germline): LGHNA, YNFKEQ. This CDR3 is built from 13 residues. The germline V and J ends were trimmed by 3 bases and 5 bases, with 8 bases remaining between them. CDR3 sequence reads: CASSQGVENIQYF. Written as DNA, the CDR3 is TGTGCCAGCAGCCAGGGCGTTGAAAACATTCAGTACTTC.

The V gene is TRBV12-3 or TRBV12-4, the J gene TRBJ2-7, with D uncertain. Trimming shortened V by 5 bases and J by 7 bases, and 12 bases separated the two germline ends. This CDR3 has 12 residues. The CDR3 DNA sequence: TGTGCCAGCAGTACACGCCCCCGGGAGCAGTACTTC. This gives the protein CASSTRPREQYF.

This clonotype was picked up a small number of times. The rearrangement uses TRBV19 and TRBJ2-1; D is ambiguous. V was trimmed by 4 bases and J by 7 bases, leaving 8 bases between them. Looked up from germline, CDR1 is LNHDA and CDR2 is SQIVND (reference sequence). The CDR3 contains 12 residues. The CDR3 spells CASSTQRNEQFF. Here the CDR3 DNA reads TGTGCCAGTAGTACACAGCGAAATGAGCAGTTCTTC.

The V gene is TRBV12-3 or TRBV12-4, the J gene TRBJ2-1, with a weak D call TRBD2 (6 bases). Between the trimmed V and J ends, which lost 4 bases and 7 bases, there was a span of 14 bases. The CDR3 length is 14 residues. The CDR3 here is CASSSLGTRNEQFF. The CDR3 nucleotides read TGTGCCAGCAGTTCCCTGGGGACTCGTAATGAGCAGTTCTTC.

This clonotype showed up just a few times. The chain employs TRBV27 and TRBJ2-7, with TRBD2 matching over 7 bases. Trimming at V came to 6 bases and at J to 5 bases, leaving 16 bases not matched to a gene. The CDR3 contains 16 residues. CDR1 and CDR2 from the germline V gene are MNHEY and SMNVEV (reference sequence). The CDR3 protein is CASRGDSGLDFNEQYF. CDR3 DNA sequence: TGTGCCAGCAGGGGCGACTCCGGACTAGATTTCAACGAGCAGTACTTC.

A few counts support this clonotype. The V and J genes are TRBV28 and TRBJ1-1; 7 bases match TRBD1. The trim removed 6 bases at V and 4 bases at J, leaving 5 bases unmatched. This CDR3 spans 13 amino acids. Germline values: CDR1 MDHEN, CDR2 SYDVKM. DNA for the CDR3: TGTGCCAGCAGCCTTCGACAGGGCACTGAAGCTTTCTTT. It specifies CASSLRQGTEAFF.

This clonotype was seen repeatedly, ten times or more. The chain recombines TRBV12-3 or TRBV12-4 with TRBJ1-2; D may be TRBD1 (6 bases). Trimming took off 8 bases at V and 8 bases at J, with 12 bases between the two ends. The CDR3 runs to 11 residues. The CDR3 region has the DNA TGTGCCAGCTCCCCAGGGGCCGGCTACACCTTC. The encoded protein is CASSPGAGYTF.

This clonotype turned up a few times. V gene TRBV29-1 combines with J gene TRBJ2-7; TRBD2 matches at 12 bases. The CDR3 runs 14 residues. Losses at the gene ends were 5 bases for V and 5 bases for J; bases not matched to a gene: 7. Germline-derived CDR1 and CDR2 are SQVTM and ANQGSEA. This CDR3 reads CSVRVTSGSDEQYF. CDR3 in DNA: TGCAGCGTTCGGGTGACTAGCGGGAGTGACGAGCAGTACTTC.

This clonotype was detected a few times. J is TRBJ2-1 and V is TRBV12-3 or TRBV12-4; 10 nucleotides line up with TRBD1. The J segment lost 3 bases and the V segment lost 5 bases, leaving 10 bases of the junction unmatched. The CDR3 is made up of 17 amino acids. CDR3 bases: TGTGCCAGCAGTGAAAATGACAGGGGGCCCCTCTACAATGAGCAGTTCTTC. This sequence encodes CASSENDRGPLYNEQFF.

The chain joins TRBV11-2 to TRBJ2-5; 12 bases are shared with TRBD2. V lost 1 base to trimming and J lost 5 bases; unmatched junction nucleotides: 11. The CDR3 runs 18 residues. Germline V CDR1 and CDR2: SGHAT, FQNNGV. The CDR3 DNA follows: TGTGCCAGCAGCTTAGTAAGCCTAGCGGGAGGGACCCGGGAGACCCAGTACTTC. Translated, it gives CASSLVSLAGGTRETQYF.

This clonotype appeared a few times. The chain links TRBV6-1 to TRBJ2-1; TRBD1 matches at 8 bases. Germline V gives CDR1 MNHNS, CDR2 SASEGT. V shed 6 bases, J shed 8 bases, and the junction held 9 bases outside the gene matches. The CDR3 is 14 residues long. CDR3 coding DNA: TGTGCCAGCAGAAGCCGGACAGGGTCCCATGAGCAGTTCTTC. Protein sequence: CASRSRTGSHEQFF.

V is TRBV12-3 or TRBV12-4 and J is TRBJ2-3; TRBD1 or TRBD2 may be the D gene (6 bases each). The CDR3 is made up of 14 amino acids. Trimming pared 5 bases from V and 5 bases from J, leaving 14 bases between. CDR3 loop: CASSVRGAEDTQYF. CDR3 nucleotides: TGTGCCAGCAGTGTAAGGGGGGCGGAAGATACGCAGTATTTT.

This clonotype occurred a few times. The rearrangement uses TRBV20-1 and TRBJ1-5, with D possibly matching TRBD1 (6 bases). Germline lookup yields CDR1 DFQATT and CDR2 SNEGSKA (reference sequence). The V end was cut by 6 bases, the J end by 3 bases, with 12 bases between. This CDR3 region has 13 residues. In DNA, the CDR3 is TGCAGTGCCTTGGGGGGCTACAATCAGCCCCAGCATTTT. Translation: CSALGGYNQPQHF.

This chain's CDR3 is CASNQGQGLTYEQYF. The CDR3, as DNA: TGTGCCAGCAACCAGGGACAGGGATTAACCTACGAGCAGTACTTC. The chain is built from TRBV12-3 or TRBV12-4 and TRBJ2-7; 9 bases align to TRBD1. Trimming cost V 7 bases and J 2 bases; bases outside gene matches: 9. The CDR3 extends over 15 amino acids.

This clonotype came up a few times. V gene TRBV28 combines with J gene TRBJ2-7; TRBD1 might be the D (6 bases). CDR1 and CDR2 from the germline V gene are MDHEN and SYDVKM. V dropped 6 bases and J dropped 4 bases, with 10 bases sitting between them. The CDR3 extends over 12 amino acids. The CDR3 spells CASSPDRYEQYF. In DNA, the CDR3 is TGTGCCAGCAGCCCCGACAGGTACGAGCAGTACTTC.

This clonotype has only a few counts. The chain couples TRBV15 to TRBJ2-7; D remains ambiguous. Trimming took off 5 bases at V and 7 bases at J, with 12 bases between the two ends. CDR3 length: 12 amino acids. Per germline, CDR1 LNHNV and CDR2 YYDKDF (reference sequence). CDR3 loop: CATSLGRREQYF. CDR3 sequence (DNA): TGTGCCACCAGCCTCGGAAGGCGAGAGCAGTACTTC.

V is TRBV20-1 and J is TRBJ1-6; maybe TRBD1 (5 bases). From germline, CDR1 is DFQATT and CDR2 SNEGSKA (reference sequence). CDR3 length equals 14 residues. Trimming took off 4 bases at V and 9 bases at J, with 16 bases between the two ends. In DNA, the CDR3 is TGCAGTGCTAAAGAAGGAGCAGGGTCTTCACCCCTCCACTTT. The encoded protein is CSAKEGAGSSPLHF.

This clonotype was found a few times. The rearrangement uses TRBV24-1 and TRBJ2-7, with a tentative D call TRBD1 (6 bases). This CDR3 has 15 amino acids. The germline CDR1 and CDR2 sequences are KGHDR and SFDVKD. V lost 2 bases and J 0 bases, leaving 10 bases between the germline ends. The CDR3 region has the DNA TGTGCCACCAGTGATTCGTACAGGGCCTCCTACGAGCAGTACTTC. The encoded protein is CATSDSYRASYEQYF.

The rearrangement uses TRBV29-1 and TRBJ2-5, with 9 bases that match TRBD1. Germline V gene lookup returns CDR1 SQVTM and CDR2 ANQGSEA. The CDR3 covers 17 residues. J was trimmed by 5 bases and V by 0 bases; bases with no gene match: 13. The CDR3 DNA reads as TGCAGCGTTGAAGATCTTTACCGGGACAGGGAGCCTGAGACCCAGTACTTC. Translation gives CSVEDLYRDREPETQYF.

The chain couples TRBV9 to TRBJ2-5, with D uncertain. This CDR3 has 15 amino acids. Germline assignment: CDR1 SGDLS and CDR2 YYNGEE. V gave up 4 bases and J gave up 5 bases, with 18 bases separating them. The CDR3 bases are TGTGCCAGCAGCCCCAGTGGGCAACCGACGGAGACCCAGTACTTC. Translated: CASSPSGQPTETQYF.

This rearrangement joins TRBV20-1 to TRBJ1-4; D is unclear. The CDR3 has 14 residues. V was trimmed by 5 bases and J by 0 bases, leaving 10 bases between them. Germline-derived CDR1 and CDR2 are DFQATT and SNEGSKA (reference sequence). CDR3 loop: CSAAQDATNEKLFF. For the CDR3, the DNA is TGCAGTGCTGCTCAGGACGCAACTAATGAAAAACTGTTTTTT.

This clonotype was counted many times. The rearrangement joins TRBV24-1 to TRBJ2-1, with a tentative D call TRBD1 (5 bases). From germline, CDR1 is KGHDR and CDR2 SFDVKD. This CDR3 comprises 16 residues. Trimming left V 3 bases short and J 3 bases short, with 14 bases between. CDR3 protein: CATSDPSGLVYNEQFF. The CDR3 nucleotides read TGTGCCACCAGTGATCCCTCAGGGCTGGTCTACAATGAGCAGTTCTTC.

DNA for the CDR3: TGTGCCAGCACCCTCGAGCAGTTCGCCGAGCAGTTCTTC. It is translated as CASTLEQFAEQFF. The gene calls are TRBV11-1 and TRBJ2-1, with D unclear. Germline lookup yields CDR1 SGHAT and CDR2 FQDESV (reference sequence). Trimming took 7 bases from V and 10 from J, leaving 17 bases between them. The CDR3 consists of 13 residues.

This clonotype was found a few times. V and J are TRBV10-3 and TRBJ2-1; TRBD2 agrees at 10 bases. In germline, CDR1 is ENHRY, CDR2 SYGVKD. The CDR3 consists of 19 residues. J was trimmed by 9 bases and V by 6 bases; bases with no gene match: 23. Written as DNA, the CDR3 is TGTGCCATCAGCGCGGGACGCTGGACTAGCGGAGGGGGTGTAGGTGAGCAGTTCTTC. This sequence encodes CAISAGRWTSGGGVGEQFF.

The CDR3: CASSLLDRGHEQYF. The CDR3 nucleotides are TGTGCCAGCAGTTTACTGGACAGGGGGCACGAGCAGTACTTC. The chain is built from TRBV27 and TRBJ2-7; 11 bases agree with TRBD1. J was trimmed by 5 bases and V by 2 bases; bases with no gene match: 2. This CDR3 is 14 amino acids long. Germline loops: CDR1 MNHEY, CDR2 SMNVEV (reference sequence).

The table lists this clonotype with many counts. The chain combines TRBV3-1 with TRBJ2-1; the D is unclear. The germline gives CDR1 LGHDT, CDR2 YNNKEL (reference sequence). Trimming left V 0 bases short and J 9 bases short, with 3 bases between. The CDR3 runs to 11 residues. The CDR3 nucleotides read TGTGCCAGCAGCCAAGAAAGTGAGCAGTTCTTC. Amino acid sequence: CASSQESEQFF.

CDR3 region: CASSLAGQGAGEQFF. DNA for the CDR3: TGCGCCAGCAGCTTGGCCGGACAGGGGGCTGGTGAGCAGTTCTTC. This sequence joins TRBV5-1 and TRBJ2-1, with 11 nucleotides matching TRBD1. The CDR3 covers 15 residues. Trimming at V came to 0 bases and at J to 9 bases, leaving 5 bases not matched to a gene. Germline CDR1 SGHRS, CDR2 YFSETQ.

CDR3 DNA sequence: TGTGCCAGCAGCTTAGACCCTAGCGGGAGGTGGTCTCTTGAGAGGAACAATGAGCAGTTCTTC. It codes for CASSLDPSGRWSLERNNEQFF. The chain uses TRBV11-1 and TRBJ2-1, with 11 bases aligning to TRBD2. Germline lookup yields CDR1 SGHAT and CDR2 FQDESV (reference sequence). This CDR3 is 21 amino acids long. The V segment lost 1 base and the J segment 5 bases; nucleotides outside the gene matches: 19. The whole variable domain, remainder taken from reference TRBV11-1 and TRBJ2-1, is EAEVAQSPRYKITEKSQAVAFWCDPISGHATLYWYRQILGQGPELLVQFQDESVVDDSQLPKDRFSAERLKGVDSTLKIQPAELGDSAMYLCASSLDPSGRWSLERNNEQFFGPGTRLTVL.

This clonotype was seen a handful of times. Written as DNA, the CDR3 is TGTGCCAGCAGCTTAGCCGGGCCCCAAGAGACCCAGTACTTC. Translation gives CASSLAGPQETQYF. V is TRBV7-2 and J is TRBJ2-5, with D hard to call. The V and J ends lost 0 bases and 1 base respectively, with 6 bases between them. Germline V CDR1 and CDR2: SGHTA, FQGNSA. The CDR3 consists of 14 residues.